This T cell receptor beta chain was identified during a study of cytomegalovirus exposure and HLA in healthy donors (dated by TCRdb to 2016 to 2017). Context from the whole study: An earlier analysis of approximately 550 of the donors reported roughly 270 Gb of sequence data and more than 90 million unique TCR beta sequences from 150 million to 200 million T cells. Roughly 300 gigabases of sequencing data and roughly 90 million unique TCR sequences were included in an early release covering about 700 HLA-typed donors. Among the roughly 410 genotyped donors, about 83% belonged to the genetic ancestry cluster associated with self-reported Caucasian donors. The study was designed to test whether signatures of past pathogen exposure could be identified by cataloging public T cell receptors. The study used immunosequencing to profile the T cell repertoires of more than 650 subjects and linked those repertoires to cytomegalovirus serostatus. Besides the first cohort of under 700 subjects, a separate validation cohort made up of over a hundred different subjects was used. High-throughput TCR immunosequencing, statistical association of individual TCRs with disease status, and machine learning were combined to predict cytomegalovirus infection status. A later analysis re-analyzed previously published TCR beta repertoires from hundreds of donors and added high-resolution HLA genotyping to study TCR occurrence patterns. Rather than drawing on any new phenotypic data, the later analysis identified candidate immune exposures from TCR beta sequences and the way those sequences occurred across donors. To decide whether each TCR beta V gene segment behaved as functional or pseudogenic, an earlier analysis of over 500 of the donors relied on high-throughput TCR beta sequencing. Alongside the repertoire data, information on donor age, sex, ethnicity and CMV serostatus was compiled. Genome-wide SNP genotypes for about three fifths of the roughly 670 donors were used in a later genetic analysis, which treated that subset as a discovery cohort. Every discovery cohort repertoire had been produced on one sequencing platform. Class I and class II HLA loci were covered by the typing at four-digit resolution. The number of typed donors differed by locus: about 620-630 for A, B, C, DRB1 and DQB1; roughly 510 for DQA1; some 590 for DPA1; and some 430 for DPB1. Roughly 5 DR-DQ haplotypes were handled as single units for association and clustering because linkage in the cohort was strong. Among around 400 genotyped donors of the cohort, an average of around 220,000 unique TCR beta nucleotide sequences was sequenced per donor, of which about 18% were non-productive. Study-level results and caveats: It was suggested by the authors that the approach could potentially be generalized to other disease states and immunological phenotypes. The earlier analysis of a few hundred of the donors excluded roughly 16 rarely observed V segments, including chromosome 9 orphons, because counts were too low. The classifier was reported to diagnose cytomegalovirus status with high specificity and sensitivity in both the original cohort and the validation cohort. Linkage disequilibrium might explain the correlated functional status among segregating V segments, but an unknown experimental factor could not be excluded. In vitro tests confirmed that a few of the cytomegalovirus-associated TCR beta chains recognize cytomegalovirus antigens. The study gave a list of over 150 TCR beta chains associated with cytomegalovirus. A later analysis reported that several top co-occurrence clusters appeared linked to parvovirus B19, influenza, CMV and Epstein-Barr virus. Because the 87-base-pair reads could not distinguish some IMGT-functional V segments, including TRBV6-2 and TRBV6-3, those segments were excluded. A cluster of highly shared sequence variants was judged likely to be a technical artifact of the sequencing pipeline. A later analysis found that most CMV-associated TCR beta chains appeared HLA-restricted, with HLA associations seemingly driven largely by CMV exposure. HLA typing was unavailable for some donors at each locus, so association tests used only the typed subset. When HLA alleles, especially DR and DQ, strongly co-occurred, attributing TCR associations to individual alleles was difficult. Compared with equally common non-associated chains, HLA-associated TCR beta chains in a later analysis were more clonally expanded and had lower generation probabilities. At a false discovery rate of 0.05, a later analysis linked fewer than 20,000 TCR beta sequences to specific HLA alleles. A later genetic analysis associated a missense DCLRE1C variant with V-gene and J-gene trimming of TCR beta chains, and an independent cohort replicated the association. A further reported finding was that TCR beta sequences accurately predicted the HLA-A and HLA-B alleles for most subjects in the first cohort. CMV serostatus was the only immune exposure information available for the cohort. An earlier analysis of some 560 of the donors showed that most TCR beta V segments appeared in productive rearrangements either about 90% or about 30% of the time, which broadly matched IMGT annotations. A later genetic analysis reported fewer N-insertions in productive TCRs among donors in an Asian-associated ancestry cluster than the roughly 700-donor mean. Only TCR beta chains were sequenced in this cohort, and the absence of alpha or paired-chain data limited detectable features. A later analysis found that TCR association rates varied across HLA loci, with DRB1 alleles showing the most associated TCRs and HLA-C alleles the fewest. Presence/absence analyses assumed roughly uniform sequencing depth across donors, an assumption that may not hold. Most TCR sequences were observed very rarely across donors, whereas some public TCRs were present in many individuals.

For this clone: The antigen it binds to is not known. Within one base of it there is no much larger clone, and no base qualities were kept.

In total, approximately 610 healthy bone marrow donors made up the cohort. Cohort members were all nominally healthy when sampled, although unrecorded immune exposures were likely present. The donor tested CMV seronegative and was one of the 352 seronegative cohort members. Every donor gave a peripheral blood sample, and the peripheral blood mononuclear cells from that sample were used for TCR beta sequencing. The Qiagen DNeasy Blood Extraction Kit was used to extract genomic DNA from the blood cell samples. Libraries came from the immunoSEQ multiplex PCR assay. For the multiplex PCR, a mixture combining 60 forward primers for TCR Vbeta segments and 13 reverse primers for TCR Jbeta segments was used. Amplification of the CDR3 region of rearranged TCR beta genes was performed with a multiplex PCR assay on genomic DNA. The Illumina HiSeq System was used to sequence the amplified TCR beta libraries as 87-base-pair reads. In the source study's methods: Across the 640 or so repertoires, a later analysis counted tens of millions of unique TCR beta chains, roughly 11 million of which were shared by at least two donors. To remove PCR and sequencing errors, raw reads were error-corrected and collapsed into unique sequences using a nearest-neighbor algorithm that merged closely related sequences. CDR3 sequences were aligned to IMGT reference sequences to assign V, D and J gene segments. For a sequence to be retained, a match of at least six nucleotides was required to both a V gene segment and a J gene segment. Rearrangements were called productive when the CDR3 lacked stop codons and stayed in frame with V and J; all others were non-productive. CDR3 was defined by IMGT convention, running from the second conserved V-encoded cysteine to the conserved J-encoded phenylalanine. Sequences without an unambiguous match to a single V gene segment were excluded from the earlier analysis of 587 of the donors. In an earlier analysis of around 590 of the donors, a V segment was called functional when productive rearrangements were above 56.7%, and segregating when the standard deviation between donors exceeded 5%. A statistical classification framework was built for diagnosing cytomegalovirus status from the catalog of TCR beta chain sequences. In a later analysis, V and J genes were assigned by comparing TCR nucleotide sequences against IMGT/GENE-DB human TR gene sequences. In a later analysis, CDR3 sequences and most-parsimonious VDJ recombination scenarios were assigned using the TCRdist pipeline. In a later analysis, each TCR beta chain was defined by its CDR3 amino acid sequence together with its V-gene family, and reads without a unique V-gene family were excluded. As a way to deal with suspected cross-contamination and a sequencing artifact, a later analysis dropped nearly 600 nucleotide sequences that were highly shared and had low generation probability. In a later analysis, a clonal expansion index was calculated for each public chain from normalized within-repertoire ranks of inferred template counts. In a later analysis, generation probabilities were computed using a VDJ recombination model fitted to out-of-frame rearrangements, and the results were checked against IGoR. In a later analysis, hypergeometric tests were used to score TCR-TCR, TCR-HLA and TCR-CMV co-occurrence, with a repertoire-size bias correction applied to TCR pairs. To estimate false discovery rates, a later analysis permuted the HLA or CMV assignments 20 times. In a later analysis, co-occurring TCRs were grouped with DBSCAN, and TCRdist sequence similarity was added when clustering was performed within HLA-allele-positive subsets. Co-occurrence clustering excluded repertoires with fewer than 30,000 or more than 120,000 public chains, plus five with anomalous nucleotide sharing. In its TCRdb copy, this immuneACCESS table keeps in-frame sequences only and misses some clones. Where compared with another copy, unresolved V genes explain less than half of these, and the others have no known cause. The V and J calls and clone size were taken over from that table, and D and trimming were inferred from the DNA. For this sample the table gives approximately 170,000 clones, of which 68% were detected only once. The top ten clonotypes cover approximately 1.5% of the sample.

The CDR3 has 15 amino acids, counting the end cysteine and phenylalanine. Only CDR3 DNA remains: 45 bases, in frame from the first base. A distance of 13 bases separates the germline ends of V and J, which lose 5 bases and 2 bases respectively. From a lookup of the germline V gene, CDR1 and CDR2 are SGHTA and FQGNSA. The sequenced sample was PBMCs. Recombination linked TRBV7-2 to TRBJ1-3; TRBD1 is possibly the D segment (6 matching bases). The sequence derives from a man between 45 and 60 years old in good health and CMV-seronegative. The CDR3 reads as follows: CASSLGAGAGNTIYF. At the DNA level, the sequence is TGTGCCAGCAGCCTGGGGGCAGGGGCTGGAAACACCATATATTTT.